This T cell receptor beta chain was recorded in a study of early T cells in non-severe SARS-CoV-2 infection. Study-level information: Whole-blood bulk RNA, unsorted, was sequenced, and chains were unpaired.

Individual cDNA molecules carried attached unique molecular identifiers. MiXCR was run by TCRdb on the 5' RACE reads, yielding one entry per CDR3 protein. The sample holds about 29,000 distinct CDR3 sequences; about 6% are singletons and the top ten take roughly 5.5%. This clonotype was detected ten times or more. Trimming pared 1 base from V and 2 bases from J, leaving 9 bases between. Germline assignment: CDR1 SGHVS and CDR2 FNYEAQ. The CDR3 loop spans 15 amino acids. The clonotype originates from an adult who was a healthcare worker with PCR-confirmed SARS-CoV-2 infection or an uninfected control (not recorded which). Sequenced input: whole blood. The chain uses TRBV7-6 and TRBJ2-1; D may be TRBD1 (5 bases). CDR3 amino acids: CASSLGQLAYNEQFF. The CDR3 DNA reads as TGTGCCAGCAGCTTAGGACAGCTCGCCTACAATGAGCAGTTCTTC.